The clone carrying this TCR beta chain was detected once. Clones were read by immunoSEQ multiplex PCR, and TCRdb kept only the in-frame ones, dropping some. The table has approximately 88,000 clones, around 77% seen once. The entry originates in a study of a mutant IDH1 vaccine in newly diagnosed glioma. The CDR3 is 21 amino acids. The junction had 15 bases not matched to a gene; V was cut back by 2 bases and J by 0 bases. Looked up from germline, CDR1 is LGHNT and CDR2 is FRNRAP. As to time point: baseline, week 1 (first vaccination visit). Specified treatment: pre-vaccination baseline after standard-of-care therapy.

V and J are TRBV12-5 and TRBJ2-6, with 8 bases that match TRBD1. The receptor was derived from a man aged 35-49 years with glioma. Sequenced here: PBMCs, sampled from a glioma patient treated with radiotherapy, temozolomide or both. The CDR3 DNA reads as TGTGCTAGTGGTTTGCCTTCCTGGGACAGGCCCGCTAGCTCTGGGGCCAACGTCCTGACTTTC. Residues: CASGLPSWDRPASSGANVLTF.